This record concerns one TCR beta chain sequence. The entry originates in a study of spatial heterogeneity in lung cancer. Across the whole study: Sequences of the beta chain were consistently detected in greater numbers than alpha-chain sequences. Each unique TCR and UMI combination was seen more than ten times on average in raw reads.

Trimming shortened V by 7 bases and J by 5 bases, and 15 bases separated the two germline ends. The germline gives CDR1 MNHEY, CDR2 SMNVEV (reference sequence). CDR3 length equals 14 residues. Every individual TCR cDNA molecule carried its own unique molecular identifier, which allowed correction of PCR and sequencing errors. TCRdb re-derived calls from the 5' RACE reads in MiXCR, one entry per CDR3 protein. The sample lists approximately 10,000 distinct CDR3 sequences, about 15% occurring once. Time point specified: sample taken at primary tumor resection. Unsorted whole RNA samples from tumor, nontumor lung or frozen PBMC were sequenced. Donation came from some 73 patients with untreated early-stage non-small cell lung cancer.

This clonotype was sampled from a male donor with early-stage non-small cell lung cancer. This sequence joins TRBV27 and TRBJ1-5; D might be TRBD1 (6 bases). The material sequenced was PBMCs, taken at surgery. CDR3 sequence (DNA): TGTGCCAGCATACAGGGTTTTGTTTATCAGCCCCAGCATTTT. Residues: CASIQGFVYQPQHF.